This T cell receptor beta chain was recovered during a study of Tregs in tolerant kidney transplant recipients. Looking at the study overall: Related graft donors supplied nonmyeloablative bone marrow transplants, and mixed chimerism was transient.

Study-level results: Activated donor B cell expansion appeared to reveal the most relevant donor-specific TCRbeta repertoire. Some patients' samples used different primers over time, so nucleotide sequences weren't comparable.

Concerning this clone: Its target is not known.

The method was immunoSEQ multiplex PCR; TCRdb's version includes in-frame clones alone and lacks a portion of them. Counted here are 60,000 or so clones, 70% to 90% occurring once; the ten biggest clones make up approximately 2.1%. There are 14 residues in the CDR3. Looked up from germline, CDR1 is SGDLS and CDR2 is YYNGEE. The V end lost 2 bases, the J end lost 4 bases, and 9 bases lay between the germline ends. The source material was Tregs from blood, sampled before the transplant. The sequence derives from a human donor who received a combined kidney and bone marrow transplant. The rearrangement uses TRBV9 and TRBJ2-2, with D perhaps matching TRBD1 (5 bases). The CDR3 nucleotides are TGTGCCAGCAGCGTGTCAGGGCCCACCGGGGAGCTGTTTTTT. Translated, it gives CASSVSGPTGELFF.